The present T cell receptor (beta chain) was sequenced within a study of graft-versus-host responses after intestinal transplantation. Whole-study context: Every recipient underwent anti-thymocyte globulin induction, then tacrolimus and steroids for approximately three years.

CDR3 length: 14 amino acids. From germline, CDR1 is SGHTA and CDR2 FQGNSA. V was pared by 6 bases and J by 4 bases, with 8 bases of the junction left unmatched. Assay used: immunoSEQ multiplex PCR; TCRdb lists only in-frame clones, some missing. Here the sample spans more than 85,000 clones, around 80% being singletons. As for this clone: What it recognizes is unknown.

Whole-study findings and limits: Recipient marrow harbored GvH clones, some of which surfaced first in ileum or blood. GvH clone levels peaked in circulation, and this peak was associated with early post-transplant HvG declines.

The chain has TRBV7-2 and TRBJ1-1; 7 bases map to TRBD1. The receptor was isolated from a human donor who received an intestinal transplant. The specimen was unstimulated CD4+ T cells sorted from spleen or lymph node cells, collected before intestinal transplant. For the CDR3, the DNA is TGTGCCAGCAGGGAACAGGGGTCCGCCACTGAAGCTTTCTTT. Translation: CASREQGSATEAFF.